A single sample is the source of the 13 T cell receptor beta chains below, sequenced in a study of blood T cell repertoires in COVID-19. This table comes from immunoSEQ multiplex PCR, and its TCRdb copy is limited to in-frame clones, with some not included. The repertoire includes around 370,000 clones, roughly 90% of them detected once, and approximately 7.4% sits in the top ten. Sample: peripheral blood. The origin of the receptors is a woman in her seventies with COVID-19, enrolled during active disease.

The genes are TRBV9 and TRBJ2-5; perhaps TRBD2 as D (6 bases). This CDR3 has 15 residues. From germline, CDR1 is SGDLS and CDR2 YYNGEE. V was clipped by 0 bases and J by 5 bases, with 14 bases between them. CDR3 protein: CASSVAGAGMETQYF. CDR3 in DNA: TGTGCCAGCAGCGTAGCTGGGGCGGGGATGGAGACCCAGTACTTC.

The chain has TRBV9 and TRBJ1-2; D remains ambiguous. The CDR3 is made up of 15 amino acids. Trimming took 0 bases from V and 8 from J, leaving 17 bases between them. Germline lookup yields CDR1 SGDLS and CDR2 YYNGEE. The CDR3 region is CASSVDSGLPRGYTF. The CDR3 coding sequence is TGTGCCAGCAGCGTAGACAGCGGTCTTCCTAGAGGCTACACCTTC.

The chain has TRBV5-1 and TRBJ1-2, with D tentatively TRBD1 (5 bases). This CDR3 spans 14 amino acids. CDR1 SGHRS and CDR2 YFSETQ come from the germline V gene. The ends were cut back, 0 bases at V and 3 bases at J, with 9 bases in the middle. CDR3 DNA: TGCGCCAGCAGCTTGGGGGGCAGTTACTATGGCTACACCTTC. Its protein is CASSLGGSYYGYTF.

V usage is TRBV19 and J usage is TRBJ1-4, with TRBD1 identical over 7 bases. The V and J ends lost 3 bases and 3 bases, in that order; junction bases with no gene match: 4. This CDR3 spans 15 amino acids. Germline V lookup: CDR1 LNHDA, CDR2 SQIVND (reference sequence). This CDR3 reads CASSMNRGANEKLFF. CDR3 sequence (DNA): TGTGCCAGTAGTATGAACAGGGGTGCTAATGAAAAACTGTTTTTT.

CDR3 sequence reads: CASSWGQFNSPLHF. The CDR3 nucleotides are TGCGCCAGCAGCTGGGGACAGTTTAATTCACCCCTCCACTTT. The chain uses TRBV5-1 and TRBJ1-6; the match to TRBD1 covers 7 bases. The CDR3 extends over 14 amino acids. The germline CDR1 and CDR2 sequences are SGHRS and YFSETQ. The ends lost 3 bases at V and 6 bases at J; junction bases unmatched: 3.

This chain's CDR3 is CASAERGNTDTQYF. CDR3 in DNA: TGTGCCAGCGCGGAGCGGGGGAACACAGATACGCAGTATTTT. The rearrangement joins TRBV5-6 to TRBJ2-3; TRBD2 aligns across 8 bases. Unmatched junction bases numbered 6, after V lost 7 bases and J lost 2 bases. This CDR3 comprises 14 residues. Germline CDR1 is SGHDT and CDR2 is YYEEEE.

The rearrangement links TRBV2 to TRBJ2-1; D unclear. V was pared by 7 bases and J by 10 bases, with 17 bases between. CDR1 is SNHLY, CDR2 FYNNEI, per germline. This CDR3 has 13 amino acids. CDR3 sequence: CASNLDTLREQFF. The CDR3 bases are TGTGCCAGCAACCTCGACACTTTAAGGGAGCAGTTCTTC. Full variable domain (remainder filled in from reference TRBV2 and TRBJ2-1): EPEVTQTPSHQVTQMGQEVILRCVPISNHLYFYWYRQILGQKVEFLVSFYNNEISEKSEIFDDQFSVERPDGSNFTLKIRSTKLEDSAMYFCASNLDTLREQFFGPGTRLTVL.

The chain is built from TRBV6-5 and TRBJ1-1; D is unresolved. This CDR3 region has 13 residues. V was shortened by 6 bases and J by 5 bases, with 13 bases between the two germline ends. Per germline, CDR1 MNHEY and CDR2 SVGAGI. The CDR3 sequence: CASRAFGGTEAFF. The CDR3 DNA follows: TGTGCCAGCAGAGCTTTTGGAGGTACTGAAGCTTTCTTT.

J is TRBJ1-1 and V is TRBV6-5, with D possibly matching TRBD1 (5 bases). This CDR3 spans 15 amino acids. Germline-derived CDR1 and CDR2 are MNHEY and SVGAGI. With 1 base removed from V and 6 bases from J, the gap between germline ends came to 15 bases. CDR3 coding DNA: TGTGCCAGCAGTTACTACTCGGGTGGGGCAGCTGAAGCTTTCTTT. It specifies CASSYYSGGAAEAFF.

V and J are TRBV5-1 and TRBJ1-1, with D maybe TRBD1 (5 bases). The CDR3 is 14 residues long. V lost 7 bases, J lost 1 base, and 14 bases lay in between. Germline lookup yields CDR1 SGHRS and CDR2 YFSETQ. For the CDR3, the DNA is TGCGCCAGCGTTAGGACACCCTCGAACACTGAAGCTTTCTTT. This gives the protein CASVRTPSNTEAFF.

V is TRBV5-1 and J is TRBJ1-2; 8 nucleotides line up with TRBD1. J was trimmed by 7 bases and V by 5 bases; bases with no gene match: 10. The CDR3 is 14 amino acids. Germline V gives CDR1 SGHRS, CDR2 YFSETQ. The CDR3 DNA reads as TGCGCCAGCAGTCCGGGGACAGGAGATTTTGGCTACACCTTC. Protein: CASSPGTGDFGYTF.

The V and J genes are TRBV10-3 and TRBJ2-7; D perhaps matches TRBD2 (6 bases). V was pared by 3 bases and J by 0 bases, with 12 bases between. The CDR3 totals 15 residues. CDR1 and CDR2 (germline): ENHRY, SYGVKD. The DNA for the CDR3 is TGTGCCATCAGTGATTTGGCGGGGTCCTCCTACGAGCAGTACTTC. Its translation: CAISDLAGSSYEQYF.

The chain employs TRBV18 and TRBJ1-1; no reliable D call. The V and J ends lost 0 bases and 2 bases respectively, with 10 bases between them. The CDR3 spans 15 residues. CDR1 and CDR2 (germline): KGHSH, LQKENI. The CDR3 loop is CASSPPGVQNTEAFF. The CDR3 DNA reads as TGTGCCAGCTCACCACCGGGAGTTCAAAACACTGAAGCTTTCTTT.